What follows is one TCR beta chain and its context. The target antigen is unknown. The entry originates in a study of T cell repertoires in cytomegalovirus infection. General study findings and limits: The ex vivo response was dominated by HLA-C-restricted CMV-specific TCR beta clonotypes. Individuals carrying CMV plus the relevant HLA were identified by cumulative frequency of public TCR beta families.

Germline CDR1 reads MNHEY; CDR2 reads SVGEGT. This CDR3 contains 14 residues. The V gene end was trimmed by 7 bases and the J gene end by 5 bases; junction bases not matched to a gene: 9. One entry per CDR3 protein, called by TCRdb with MiXCR from the reads. The table has around 800,000 distinct CDR3 sequences, 30% to 35% seen once. The source of this sequence is a human donor in good health (CMV status not recorded). Some clones in this sample may be carry-over from other donors' samples. This specimen consisted of cultured CD8+ T cells from PBMCs, obtained from culture after CMV antigen stimulation. The J gene is TRBJ2-5, the V gene TRBV6-2 or TRBV6-3; 8 nucleotides agree with TRBD2. CDR3 DNA sequence: TGTGCCAGCAATCTCGCGGGGGGCCGTGAGACCCAGTACTTC. Translating it yields CASNLAGGRETQYF.